A single TCR beta chain is shown here with its context. Its matching antigen is unknown. A single base separates this from a much larger clone, so it may be a read error. The record originates from a study of T cells in Graves' hyperthyroidism and ophthalmopathy. The PBMCs were taken from over 9.5 ml of fresh peripheral blood. Study findings and constraints: Before onset, by a median of approximately 6.8 months, the model predicted ophthalmopathy. By a 13 V-J model, ophthalmopathy was set apart from stable hyperthyroidism. Within blood appeared most thyroid clonotypes that had expanded above 0.001.

The CDR3 sequence is 13 residues long. Germline CDR1 and CDR2: DFQATT and SNEGSKA (reference sequence). Trimming stripped 6 bases from V and 8 bases from J, with 17 bases between. Amplification yielded TCR beta CDR3 regions, with RNA transcripts as the source. A first-round RT-PCR of the TCR CDR3 used the HTBI primer set. TCRdb used MiXCR to reprocess the multiplex PCR reads, holding one entry per CDR3 protein. The sample lists some 380,000 distinct CDR3 sequences; roughly 13% were seen once. The V and J genes are TRBV20-1 and TRBJ2-4; D is unclear. This receptor was obtained from a man aged 25-45 years with Graves' hyperthyroidism that later progressed to Graves' ophthalmopathy. Material: blood. DNA for the CDR3: TGCAGTGCGGAGAGGTCAAACGGGTACATTCAGTACTTC. Residues: CSAERSNGYIQYF.